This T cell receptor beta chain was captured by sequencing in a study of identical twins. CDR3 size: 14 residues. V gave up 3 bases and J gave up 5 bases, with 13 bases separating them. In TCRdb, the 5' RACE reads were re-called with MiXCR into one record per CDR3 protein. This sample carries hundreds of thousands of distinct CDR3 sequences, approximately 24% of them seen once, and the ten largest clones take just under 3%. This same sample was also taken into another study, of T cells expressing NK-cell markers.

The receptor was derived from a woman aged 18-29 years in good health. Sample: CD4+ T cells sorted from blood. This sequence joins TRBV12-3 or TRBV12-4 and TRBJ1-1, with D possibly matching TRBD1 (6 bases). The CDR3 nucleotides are TGTGCCAGCAGTTTCCGGGACAAGGTGACTGAAGCTTTCTTT. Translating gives CASSFRDKVTEAFF.